A selection of T cell receptor beta chains follows, all from one sample in a study of cytomegalovirus exposure and HLA in healthy donors. TCRdb's copy holds only in-frame clones and misses some; the assay was immunoSEQ multiplex PCR. Of fewer than 200,000 clones listed, roughly 65% are singletons. The material sequenced was PBMCs. The receptor source for this set is a young woman in good health and CMV-seropositive. The CDR3 runs from the conserved cysteine through the conserved F or W. D genes are given only for firm matches. The size of a clone is reported for some rows only, either as once, few or many, or as a class for expanded clones.

D,size,J,V,CDR3,DNA
NA,NA,TRBJ2-1,TRBV29-1,CSVEERGSPYNEQFF,TGCAGCGTTGAAGAACGGGGTAGTCCCTACAATGAGCAGTTCTTC
TRBD1,NA,TRBJ1-2,TRBV5-6,CASSFGTENYGYTF,TGTGCCAGCAGTTTCGGGACAGAGAACTATGGCTACACCTTC
NA,NA,TRBJ2-7,TRBV5-6,CASSLVSSGQYF,TGTGCCAGCAGCTTGGTCTCTTCGGGGCAGTACTTC
NA,NA,TRBJ1-2,TRBV4-1,CASSHQWEGNYGYTF,TGCGCCAGCAGCCACCAATGGGAGGGAAACTATGGCTACACCTTC
NA,once,TRBJ2-4,TRBV4-1,CASRARGGSNIQYF,TGCGCCAGCAGGGCCCGGGGAGGATCAAACATTCAGTACTTC
NA,NA,TRBJ2-5,TRBV18,CASSQVLGETQYF,TGTGCCAGCTCACAGGTTCTAGGAGAGACCCAGTACTTC
NA,NA,TRBJ1-2,TRBV4-1,CASSQASTGTPGRYGYTF,TGCGCCAGCAGCCAAGCCTCGACCGGGACACCGGGCAGATATGGCTACACCTTC
TRBD1,NA,TRBJ1-2,TRBV28,CASSGDRRGYTF,TGTGCCAGCAGTGGGGACAGGAGAGGCTACACCTTC
NA,few,TRBJ1-4,TRBV7-8,CASSSNRAANEKLFF,TGTGCCAGCAGCTCAAACAGGGCCGCTAATGAAAAACTGTTTTTT
NA,NA,TRBJ1-1,TRBV19,CASSSPPGRGSEAFF,TGTGCCAGTAGTTCACCCCCAGGAAGGGGTTCTGAAGCTTTCTTT
NA,few,TRBJ2-5,TRBV5-1,CASSSTGRQETQYF,TGCGCCAGCAGCTCAACAGGCAGACAAGAGACCCAGTACTTC
NA,NA,TRBJ2-2,TRBV2,CASSDSGGELFF,TGTGCCAGCAGTGACTCCGGGGGGGAGCTGTTTTTT
TRBD1,NA,TRBJ1-1,TRBV19,CASSTTGGNTEAFF,TGTGCCAGTAGTACGACAGGGGGGAACACTGAAGCTTTCTTT
NA,NA,TRBJ1-4,TRBV5-5,CASSLSAGHEKLFF,TGTGCCAGCAGCTTGTCGGCAGGGCACGAAAAACTGTTTTTT
NA,NA,TRBJ2-7,TRBV6-1,CASSHPVNEQYF,TGTGCCAGCAGTCATCCGGTCAACGAGCAGTACTTC
NA,NA,TRBJ2-5,TRBV7-8,CASSLVDGGETQYF,TGTGCCAGCAGCTTAGTGGACGGAGGAGAGACCCAGTACTTC
NA,few,TRBJ1-1,TRBV7-9,CASSKQVGAGDTEAFF,TGTGCCAGCAGCAAACAGGTGGGGGCGGGTGACACTGAAGCTTTCTTT
NA,NA,TRBJ2-3,TRBV7-9,CASSLTGSADTQYF,TGTGCCAGCAGCTTAACCGGGAGCGCAGATACGCAGTATTTT
TRBD1,NA,TRBJ2-7,TRBV18,CASSHSTGLYEQYF,TGTGCCAGCTCCCATTCGACAGGGCTCTACGAGCAGTACTTC
TRBD1,NA,TRBJ1-2,TRBV18,CASSPSGTGDGYTF,TGTGCCAGCTCACCCTCCGGGACAGGGGATGGCTACACCTTC
TRBD2,NA,TRBJ2-3,TRBV7-3,CASSTSGGATDTQYF,TGTGCCAGCAGCACTAGCGGGGGGGCCACAGATACGCAGTATTTT
NA,NA,TRBJ1-5,TRBV7-8,CASRAAGTTAQPQHF,TGTGCCAGCAGGGCAGCCGGGACAACCGCTCAGCCCCAGCATTTT
NA,few,TRBJ1-1,TRBV7-3,CASSFGNTEAFF,TGTGCCAGCAGCTTCGGGAACACTGAAGCTTTCTTT
NA,NA,TRBJ2-1,TRBV7-2,CASSLVGGVNSYNEQFF,TGTGCCAGCAGCTTAGTTGGCGGGGTTAACTCCTACAATGAGCAGTTCTTC
TRBD1,NA,TRBJ2-3,TRBV29-1,CSVLQGYLSFGETQYF,TGCAGCGTTCTACAGGGGTATCTCAGTTTTGGAGAGACGCAGTATTTT
NA,NA,TRBJ2-3,TRBV19,CASGGAGGTDTQYF,TGTGCCAGTGGGGGGGCTGGTGGGACAGATACGCAGTATTTT
NA,NA,TRBJ2-7,TRBV10-3,CAISNMAQDRSSYEQYF,TGTGCCATCAGTAATATGGCTCAAGACAGGTCCTCCTACGAGCAGTACTTC
NA,NA,TRBJ2-1,TRBV11-1,CASSLSRGWQNEQFF,TGTGCCAGCAGCTTAAGCCGGGGGTGGCAAAATGAGCAGTTCTTC
NA,NA,TRBJ2-7,TRBV28,CASSLGRVNEQYF,TGTGCCAGCAGTTTGGGCAGGGTAAACGAGCAGTACTTC
TRBD2,NA,TRBJ2-1,TRBV6-1,CASSEVGTSGRRMLYNEQFF,TGTGCCAGCAGTGAAGTTGGGACTAGCGGGAGAAGGATGTTATACAATGAGCAGTTCTTC
NA,once,TRBJ2-7,TRBV27,CASRSQGSYEQYF,TGTGCCAGCAGGTCTCAGGGGTCCTACGAGCAGTACTTC
NA,NA,TRBJ2-2,TRBV1,CTSSKRVGTSRVVYTGELFF,TGCACCAGCAGCAAAAGGGTAGGGACTAGCCGGGTAGTTTACACCGGGGAGCTGTTTTTT
NA,NA,TRBJ2-5,TRBV30,CAWSAGLLSGETQYF,TGTGCCTGGAGCGCGGGACTCCTTAGTGGAGAGACCCAGTACTTC
NA,NA,TRBJ1-2,TRBV13,CASSLRGEEGYTF,TGTGCCAGCAGTCTGCGGGGGGAAGAGGGCTACACCTTC
TRBD1,NA,TRBJ1-6,TRBV7-8,CASSSYGTGAMIRAEGGSPLHF,TGTGCCAGCAGCTCCTACGGGACAGGGGCCATGATCCGAGCCGAGGGTGGTTCACCCCTCCACTTT
NA,NA,TRBJ2-7,TRBV29-1,CSVELGGDYEQYF,TGCAGCGTTGAATTAGGGGGGGACTACGAGCAGTACTTC
TRBD1,NA,TRBJ1-2,TRBV29-1,CSVEDDSRAGGFRYGYTF,TGCAGCGTTGAAGATGACTCGCGGGCAGGGGGCTTTCGCTATGGCTACACCTTC
TRBD2,NA,TRBJ2-3,TRBV2,CASGTRADTQYF,TGTGCCAGCGGGACTAGGGCAGATACGCAGTATTTT
TRBD1,NA,TRBJ1-1,TRBV28,CASSNPGQGANEAFF,TGTGCCAGCAGTAACCCGGGACAGGGGGCAAATGAAGCTTTCTTT
TRBD2,NA,TRBJ2-3,TRBV6-5,CAPSESSGGTDTQYF,TGTGCCCCCTCGGAGTCGAGCGGGGGCACAGATACGCAGTATTTT
NA,NA,TRBJ2-2,TRBV11-2,CASSLAGNTGELFF,TGTGCCAGCAGCTTAGCCGGGAACACCGGGGAGCTGTTTTTT
NA,few,TRBJ1-2,TRBV30,CAWSVGPNPYTF,TGTGCCTGGAGTGTTGGGCCGAATCCCTACACCTTC
NA,NA,TRBJ2-3,TRBV11-3,CASSSQDSDTQYF,TGTGCCAGCAGCTCGCAGGATTCGGATACGCAGTATTTT
TRBD1,few,TRBJ1-2,TRBV6-5,CASSPPGTVIYGYTF,TGTGCCAGCAGTCCCCCCGGGACAGTCATATATGGCTACACCTTC
NA,NA,TRBJ2-7,TRBV28,CASSSPPDRLYEQYF,TGTGCCAGCAGTTCACCCCCCGACAGGCTCTACGAGCAGTACTTC
TRBD1,NA,TRBJ2-5,TRBV5-1,CASSLGTGVSETQYF,TGCGCCAGCAGCCTCGGGACAGGCGTTTCAGAGACCCAGTACTTC